This T cell receptor (beta chain) was captured in a study of shared clonotypes between healthy human individuals. Study context: A couple of women and a few men aged 18 to 49 made up the donors. Study-wide findings and caveats: In this cohort, only blood was sampled, and tissue repertoires likely differ. When compared with the clonotypes that were shared by all four sorted-subset donors, the non-shared clonotypes turned out to have lower generation probabilities.

Some clones are missing from TCRdb's copy, which holds only in-frame ones; the method was immunoSEQ multiplex PCR. The sample contains about 1 million clones, about 76% of which appear only once. V shed 3 bases, J shed 4 bases, and the junction held 12 bases outside the gene matches. The CDR3 extends over 17 amino acids. The germline V gene has CDR1 SGHTA and CDR2 FQGTGA. Remarks on this clone: The target antigen is unknown.

This TCR came from a man aged 18 to 30 in good health. The chain uses TRBV7-3 and TRBJ2-3; 8 bases are a match to TRBD2. Sequenced: memory CD4+ T cells sorted from blood. Subset: CD45RA-negative fraction. The CDR3 nucleotides are TGTGCCAGCAGCTTCTTCCCGGGACTAGAGGGCGCAGATACGCAGTATTTT. Translating it yields CASSFFPGLEGADTQYF.